Sequencing of this T cell receptor beta chain was carried out in a study of cytomegalovirus exposure and HLA in healthy donors (dated by TCRdb to about 2017). With respect to the entire study: An earlier analysis of several hundred of the donors reported approximately 300 Gb of sequence data and roughly 110 million unique TCR beta sequences from about 179 million T cells. An early release covering about 600 HLA-typed donors comprised approximately 290 gigabases of sequencing data and 85 million to 100 million unique TCR sequences. Of the 350 to 450 genotyped donors, 81% fell in the genetic ancestry cluster associated with self-reported Caucasian donors. The study was designed to test whether signatures of past pathogen exposure could be identified by cataloging public T cell receptors. Using immunosequencing, the study profiled T cell repertoires from around 670 subjects and related those repertoires to cytomegalovirus serostatus. Besides the first cohort of approximately 670 subjects, a separate validation cohort made up of about 120 different subjects was used. High-throughput TCR immunosequencing, statistical association of individual TCRs with disease status, and machine learning were combined to predict cytomegalovirus infection status. In a later analysis, previously published TCR beta repertoires from about 640 donors were re-analyzed and high-resolution HLA genotyping was added so that TCR occurrence patterns could be studied. Rather than using new phenotypic data, the later analysis identified candidate immune exposures from TCR beta sequences and from how often those sequences occurred across donors. An earlier analysis of roughly 580 of the donors used high-throughput TCR beta sequencing to judge whether each TCR beta V gene segment behaved as functional or pseudogenic. Donor age, sex, ethnicity and CMV serostatus were compiled together with the repertoire data. In a later genetic analysis, genome-wide SNP genotypes for about 65% of the roughly 700 donors were used, and that subset was treated as a discovery cohort. All discovery cohort repertoires had been generated using a single sequencing platform. Class I and class II HLA loci were covered by the typing at four-digit resolution. Typing coverage varied by locus: 629-630 donors for A, B, C, DRB1 and DQB1; around 560 for DQA1; 606 for DPA1; approximately 470 for DPB1. Five DR-DQ haplotypes were treated as single units for association and clustering because of strong linkage in the cohort. Among under 450 genotyped donors of the cohort, an average of approximately 250,000 unique TCR beta nucleotide sequences were sequenced per donor, around 20% of them non-productive.

Study-level results and caveats: Because counts were too low, 15 to 20 rarely observed V segments, including chromosome 9 orphons, were excluded from the earlier analysis of 587 of the donors. Presence/absence analyses assumed roughly uniform sequencing depth across donors, an assumption that may not hold. The classifier was reported to diagnose cytomegalovirus status with high specificity and sensitivity in both the original and validation cohorts. V-gene and J-gene trimming of TCR beta chains was associated with a missense DCLRE1C variant in a later genetic analysis, and the association was replicated in an independent cohort. A further reported finding was that TCR beta sequences accurately predicted the HLA-A and HLA-B alleles for most subjects in the first cohort. A later analysis found that HLA-associated TCR beta chains were more clonally expanded and had lower generation probabilities than equally common non-associated chains. In an earlier analysis of around 600 of the donors, most TCR beta V segments appeared in productive rearrangements about 87% or about 30% of the time, broadly matching IMGT annotations. A few of the identified cytomegalovirus-associated TCR beta chains were confirmed in vitro to be specific for cytomegalovirus antigens. Because the 87-base-pair reads could not distinguish some IMGT-functional V segments, including TRBV6-2 and TRBV6-3, those segments were excluded. In this cohort, only TCR beta chains were sequenced, and detectable features were limited by the absence of alpha or paired-chain data. Across donors, most TCR sequences were observed very rarely, whereas some public TCRs were present in many individuals. The study listed 150 to 200 TCR beta chains as associated with cytomegalovirus. According to a later analysis, most CMV-associated TCR beta chains appeared to be HLA-restricted, and the HLA associations seemed to be driven largely by CMV exposure. At a false discovery rate of 0.05, a later analysis linked some 17,000 TCR beta sequences to specific HLA alleles. Because some donors lacked HLA typing at each locus, the association tests relied only on the typed subset. The authors suggested that the approach could potentially be extended to other disease states and immunological phenotypes. A later analysis found that TCR association rates varied across HLA loci, with DRB1 alleles showing the most associated TCRs and HLA-C alleles the fewest. A cluster of highly shared sequence variants was judged likely to represent a technical artifact of the sequencing pipeline. According to a later analysis, parvovirus B19, influenza, CMV and Epstein-Barr virus appeared linked to several top co-occurrence clusters. Correlated functional status among segregating V segments might be attributable to linkage disequilibrium, but an unknown experimental factor could not be ruled out. When HLA alleles, especially DR and DQ, strongly co-occurred, TCR associations were difficult to assign to individual alleles. The only immune exposure information available for the cohort was CMV serostatus. A later genetic analysis reported fewer N-insertions in productive TCRs among donors in an Asian-associated ancestry cluster than the roughly 620-donor mean.

On this clone: Its antigen is currently not known. It has no much larger one-base neighbor in the sample; base qualities were not kept.

The cohort consisted of hundreds of healthy bone marrow donors. All cohort members were sampled while nominally healthy, although unrecorded immune exposures were likely present. The donor was CMV seropositive and belonged to the group of 270 or so seropositive cohort members. Every donor gave a peripheral blood sample, and the peripheral blood mononuclear cells from that sample were used for TCR beta sequencing. The Qiagen DNeasy Blood Extraction Kit was used to extract genomic DNA from the blood cell samples. The library came from the immunoSEQ multiplex PCR assay. A mixture of 60 forward primers for TCR Vbeta segments and 13 reverse primers for TCR Jbeta segments was used in the multiplex PCR. The CDR3 region of rearranged TCR beta genes was amplified from genomic DNA with a multiplex PCR assay. The amplified TCR beta libraries were sequenced on the Illumina HiSeq System as 87-base-pair reads. As for how the authors treated the data: In a later analysis, around 80 million unique TCR beta chains were counted across the roughly 670 repertoires, and roughly 9.9 million of these chains were shared by at least two donors. To remove PCR and sequencing errors, raw reads were error-corrected and collapsed into unique sequences using a nearest-neighbor algorithm that merged closely related sequences. Alignment of CDR3 sequences to IMGT reference sequences was used to assign V, D and J gene segments. For a sequence to be retained, a match of at least six nucleotides was required to both a V gene segment and a J gene segment. Rearrangements were called productive when the CDR3 lacked stop codons and stayed in frame with V and J; all others were non-productive. Following IMGT convention, CDR3 was defined as the stretch from the second conserved V-encoded cysteine to the conserved J-encoded phenylalanine. In an earlier analysis of roughly 610 of the donors, sequences lacking an unambiguous match to a single V gene segment were excluded. In an earlier analysis of around 590 of the donors, a V segment was called functional when productive rearrangements were above 56.7%, and segregating when the standard deviation between donors exceeded 5%. To diagnose cytomegalovirus status from the catalog of TCR beta chain sequences, a statistical classification framework was built. In a later analysis, TCR nucleotide sequences were compared against IMGT/GENE-DB human TR gene sequences so that V and J genes could be assigned. The TCRdist pipeline was used in a later analysis to assign CDR3 sequences and most-parsimonious VDJ recombination scenarios. In a later analysis, each TCR beta chain was defined by its CDR3 amino acid sequence together with its V-gene family, and reads without a unique V-gene family were excluded. In a later analysis, 450 to 600 highly shared, low-generation-probability nucleotide sequences were removed to address suspected cross-contamination and a sequencing artifact. A later analysis calculated a clonal expansion index for each public chain from normalized within-repertoire ranks of inferred template counts. In a later analysis, generation probabilities were computed using a VDJ recombination model fitted to out-of-frame rearrangements, and the results were checked against IGoR. Hypergeometric tests were used in a later analysis to score TCR-TCR, TCR-HLA and TCR-CMV co-occurrence, with a repertoire-size bias correction applied to the TCR pairs. In a later analysis, false discovery rates were estimated by permuting HLA or CMV assignments 20 times. In a later analysis, co-occurring TCRs were grouped using DBSCAN, with TCRdist sequence similarity added in when clustering inside HLA-allele-positive subsets. Repertoires with fewer than 30,000 or more than 120,000 public chains, plus five repertoires with anomalous nucleotide sharing, were excluded from co-occurrence clustering. Sourced from immuneACCESS, this table was stored by TCRdb with only in-frame sequences that have V and J called. A share of the clones is absent; for the studies checked, an unresolved V gene accounts for under half, and the remainder has no known explanation. The V and J calls and clone size are taken from that table; D and trimming were inferred from the DNA. Present in this sample are some 150,000 clones, 70% to 80% of which were seen just once. About 9.6% of the sample belongs to the ten largest clones.

Taken from the germline V gene (reference sequence), the CDR1 and CDR2 loops are WNHNN and SYGVQD. Inclusive of the bounding cysteine and phenylalanine, the CDR3 is 16 residues long. The retained sequence is limited to the CDR3, 48 bases, with the frame set at the first base. Trimming accounts for 4 bases at V and 5 bases at J, while the number of junction bases matched to no gene is 5. The V and J segments used are TRBV10-1 and TRBJ2-2, with TRBD2 matching 12 junction bases. Sequencing was carried out using PBMCs. This TCR was recovered from a young man in good health and CMV-seropositive. The nucleotide sequence is given as TGCGCCAGCAGTGGCCCTAGCGGGAGGGAGACCGGGGAGCTGTTTTTT. Protein translation: CASSGPSGRETGELFF.